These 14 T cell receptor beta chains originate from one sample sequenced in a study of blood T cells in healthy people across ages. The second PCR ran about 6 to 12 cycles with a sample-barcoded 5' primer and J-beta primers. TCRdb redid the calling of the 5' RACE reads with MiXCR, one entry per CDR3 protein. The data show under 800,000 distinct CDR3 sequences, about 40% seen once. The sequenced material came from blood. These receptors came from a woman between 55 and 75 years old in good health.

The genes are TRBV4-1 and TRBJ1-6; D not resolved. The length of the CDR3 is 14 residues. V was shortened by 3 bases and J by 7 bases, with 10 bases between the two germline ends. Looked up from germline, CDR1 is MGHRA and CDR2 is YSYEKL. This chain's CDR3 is CASSQQMWNSPLHF. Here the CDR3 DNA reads TGCGCCAGCAGCCAGCAAATGTGGAATTCACCCCTCCACTTT.

The CDR3 bases are TGCGCCAGCAAGCTGAACACAGATACGCAGTATTTT. It yields the protein CASKLNTDTQYF. J is TRBJ2-3 and V is TRBV5-1, with D unresolved. Trimming removed 6 bases from V and 2 bases from J, with 7 bases in between. CDR3 length: 12 amino acids. Germline V gene sequence: CDR1 SGHRS, CDR2 YFSETQ.

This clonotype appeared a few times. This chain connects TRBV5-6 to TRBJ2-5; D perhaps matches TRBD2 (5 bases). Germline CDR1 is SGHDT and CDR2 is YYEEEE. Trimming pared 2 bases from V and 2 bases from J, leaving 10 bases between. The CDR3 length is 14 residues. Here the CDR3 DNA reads TGTGCCAGCAGCTTCTCCGGGAAGCAAGAGACCCAGTACTTC. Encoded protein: CASSFSGKQETQYF.

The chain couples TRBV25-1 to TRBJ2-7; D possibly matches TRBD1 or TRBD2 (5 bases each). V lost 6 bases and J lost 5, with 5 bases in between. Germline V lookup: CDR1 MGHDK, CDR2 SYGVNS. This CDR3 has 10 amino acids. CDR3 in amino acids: CASRGHEQYF. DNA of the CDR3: TGTGCCAGCAGGGGACACGAGCAGTACTTC.

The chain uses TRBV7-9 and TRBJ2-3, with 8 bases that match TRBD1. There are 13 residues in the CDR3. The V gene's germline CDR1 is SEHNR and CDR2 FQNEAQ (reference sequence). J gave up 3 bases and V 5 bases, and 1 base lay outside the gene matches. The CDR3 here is CASSRDRTDTQYF. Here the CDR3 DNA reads TGTGCCAGCAGCAGGGACAGGACAGATACGCAGTATTTT.

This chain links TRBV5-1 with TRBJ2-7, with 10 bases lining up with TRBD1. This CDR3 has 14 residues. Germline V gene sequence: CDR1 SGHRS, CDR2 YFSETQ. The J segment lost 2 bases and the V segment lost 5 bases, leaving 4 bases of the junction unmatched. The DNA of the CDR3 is TGCGCCAGCAGACAGGGGACAGGGGCCTACGAGCAGTACTTC. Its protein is CASRQGTGAYEQYF. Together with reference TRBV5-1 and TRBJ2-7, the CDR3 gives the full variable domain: KAGVTQTPRYLIKTRGQQVTLSCSPISGHRSVSWYQQTPGQGLQFLFEYFSETQRNKGNFPGRFSGRQFSNSRSEMNVSTLELGDSALYLCASRQGTGAYEQYFGPGTRLTVT.

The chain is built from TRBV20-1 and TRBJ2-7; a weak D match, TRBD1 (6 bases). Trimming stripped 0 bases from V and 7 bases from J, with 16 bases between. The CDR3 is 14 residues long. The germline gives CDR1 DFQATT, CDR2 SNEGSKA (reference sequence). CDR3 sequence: CSARDGTFYNEQYF. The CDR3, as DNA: TGCAGTGCTAGAGATGGGACATTTTACAATGAGCAGTACTTC.

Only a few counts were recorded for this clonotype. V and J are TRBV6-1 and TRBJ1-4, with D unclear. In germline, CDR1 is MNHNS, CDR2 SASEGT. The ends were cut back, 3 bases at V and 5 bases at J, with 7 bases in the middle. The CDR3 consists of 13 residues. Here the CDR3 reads CASSEFSNEKLFF. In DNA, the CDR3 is TGTGCCAGCAGTGAGTTCAGCAATGAAAAACTGTTTTTT.

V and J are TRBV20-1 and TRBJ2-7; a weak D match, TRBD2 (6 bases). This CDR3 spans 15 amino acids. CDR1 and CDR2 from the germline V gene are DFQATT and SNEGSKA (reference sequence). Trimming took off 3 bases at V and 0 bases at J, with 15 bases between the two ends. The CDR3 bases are TGCAGTGCTAGTAGTAGCGGAGATCTCTCCTACGAGCAGTACTTC. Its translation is CSASSSGDLSYEQYF.

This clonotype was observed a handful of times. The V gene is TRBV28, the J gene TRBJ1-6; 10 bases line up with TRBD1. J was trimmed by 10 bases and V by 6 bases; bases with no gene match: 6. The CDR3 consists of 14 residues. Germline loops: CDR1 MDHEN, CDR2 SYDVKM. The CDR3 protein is CASSPGTGVSPLHF. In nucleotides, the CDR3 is TGTGCCAGCAGCCCGGGGACAGGGGTGTCACCCCTCCACTTT. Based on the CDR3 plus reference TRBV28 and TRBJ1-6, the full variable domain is DVKVTQSSRYLVKRTGEKVFLECVQDMDHENMFWYRQDPGLGLRLIYFSYDVKMKEKGDIPEGYSVSREKKERFSLILESASTNQTSMYLCASSPGTGVSPLHFGNGTRLTVT.

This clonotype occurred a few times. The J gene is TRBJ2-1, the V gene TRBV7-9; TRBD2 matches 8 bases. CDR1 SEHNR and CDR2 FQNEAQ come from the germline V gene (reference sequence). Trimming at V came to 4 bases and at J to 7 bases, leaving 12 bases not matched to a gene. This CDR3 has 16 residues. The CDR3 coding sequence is TGTGCCAGCAGCTCCCCCCAGCGGGAGTTTGTAAATGAGCAGTTCTTC. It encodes CASSSPQREFVNEQFF.

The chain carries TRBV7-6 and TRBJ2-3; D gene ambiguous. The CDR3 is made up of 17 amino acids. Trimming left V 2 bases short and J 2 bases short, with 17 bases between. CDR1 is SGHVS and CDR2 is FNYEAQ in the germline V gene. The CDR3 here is CASSLNLANPPTDTQYF. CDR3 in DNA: TGTGCCAGCAGCTTAAACTTGGCGAACCCCCCCACAGATACGCAGTATTTT.

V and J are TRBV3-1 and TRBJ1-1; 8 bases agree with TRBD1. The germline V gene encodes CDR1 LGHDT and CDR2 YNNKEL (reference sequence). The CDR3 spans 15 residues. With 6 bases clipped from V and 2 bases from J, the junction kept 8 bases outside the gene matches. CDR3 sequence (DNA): TGTGCCAGCAGTACAACGACAGGGGCCAACACTGAAGCTTTCTTT. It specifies CASSTTTGANTEAFF.

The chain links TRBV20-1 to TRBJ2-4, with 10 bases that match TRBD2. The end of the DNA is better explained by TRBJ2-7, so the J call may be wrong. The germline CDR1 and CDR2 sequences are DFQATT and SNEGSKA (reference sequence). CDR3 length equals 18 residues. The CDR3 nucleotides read TGCAGTGCTAGAGATAACTGGCGAAGCGGGAGGGTTGTCAGCGAGCAGTACTTC. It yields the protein CSARDNWRSGRVVSEQYF.